The 23 T cell receptor beta chains below all came from one sample that was sequenced in a study of patients and donors after allogeneic stem cell transplantation. TCRdb re-called the RT-PCR reads with MiXCR, one entry per CDR3 protein. The sample contains roughly 960,000 distinct CDR3 sequences, approximately 18% of which appear only once. What was sequenced was blood, either unsorted or a sorted T cell fraction (not recorded which). The receptors originated from a human donor who was either an allogeneic HSCT recipient or a stem cell or donor lymphocyte infusion donor (not recorded which). It is not recorded whose cells these are; they may come from a transplant donor.

The chain is built from TRBV5-1 and TRBJ2-7, with 8 bases lining up with TRBD2. Germline-derived CDR1 and CDR2 are SGHRS and YFSETQ. This CDR3 comprises 14 residues. The junction had 5 bases not matched to a gene; V was cut back by 0 bases and J by 6 bases. The CDR3 region is CASSLDREGLEQYF. The DNA for the CDR3 is TGCGCCAGCAGCTTGGATCGGGAGGGCCTCGAGCAGTACTTC. Together with reference TRBV5-1 and TRBJ2-7, the CDR3 gives the full variable domain: KAGVTQTPRYLIKTRGQQVTLSCSPISGHRSVSWYQQTPGQGLQFLFEYFSETQRNKGNFPGRFSGRQFSNSRSEMNVSTLELGDSALYLCASSLDREGLEQYFGPGTRLTVT.

The V gene is TRBV12-3 or TRBV12-4, the J gene TRBJ1-5, with D uncertain. V was shortened by 4 bases and J by 6 bases, with 13 bases between the two germline ends. The CDR3 is 14 amino acids. The CDR3 DNA reads TGTGCCAGCAGTTCCGCAGCGCGGGGTCAGCCCCAGCATTTT. This translates into CASSSAARGQPQHF.

This clonotype was seen more than once but under ten times. This sequence joins TRBV27 and TRBJ1-3; D not certain. This CDR3 spans 13 amino acids. The germline V and J ends were trimmed by 5 bases and 0 bases, with 5 bases remaining between them. The germline V gene encodes CDR1 MNHEY and CDR2 SMNVEV (reference sequence). CDR3 DNA sequence: TGTGCCAGCAGTGCCTACTCTGGAAACACCATATATTTT. Translation: CASSAYSGNTIYF.

The CDR3 spells CATLTPRGSSNQPQHF. The CDR3 nucleotides read TGTGCCACCCTTACCCCCAGGGGGAGCAGCAATCAGCCCCAGCATTTT. The J gene is TRBJ1-5, the V gene TRBV28, with 7 bases aligning to TRBD1. CDR1 MDHEN and CDR2 SYDVKM come from the germline V gene. CDR3 length: 16 amino acids. J lost 1 base, V lost 10 bases, and 13 bases had no gene match.

A few counts support this clonotype. V usage is TRBV7-9 and J usage is TRBJ1-3; TRBD1 aligns across 8 bases. The CDR3 runs 15 residues. The junction had 4 bases not matched to a gene; V was cut back by 5 bases and J by 1 base. From germline, CDR1 is SEHNR and CDR2 FQNEAQ (reference sequence). CDR3 DNA: TGTGCCAGCAGCACGGACAGGGATTCTGGAAACACCATATATTTT. This sequence encodes CASSTDRDSGNTIYF.

The genes are TRBV2 and TRBJ1-5; maybe TRBD1 (5 bases). This CDR3 is 15 amino acids long. Looked up from germline, CDR1 is SNHLY and CDR2 is FYNNEI. V was cut by 9 bases and J by 2 bases, with 17 bases left in between. The CDR3 region is CASKREVGGNQPQHF. The CDR3, as DNA: TGTGCCAGTAAAAGGGAAGTGGGGGGCAATCAGCCCCAGCATTTT.

In its sample, this clonotype was seen a few times. The rearrangement links TRBV20-1 to TRBJ2-2, with D perhaps matching TRBD2 (5 bases). Germline-derived CDR1 and CDR2 are DFQATT and SNEGSKA (reference sequence). Trimming stripped 0 bases from V and 5 bases from J, with 19 bases between. The CDR3 is made up of 17 amino acids. CDR3 residues: CSAREKVVRRRTGELFF. In DNA form, the CDR3 reads TGCAGTGCTAGAGAGAAGGTAGTGAGGAGGCGGACCGGGGAGCTGTTTTTT.

The chain combines TRBV2 with TRBJ2-1; 11 bases match TRBD1. After removal of 6 bases from V and 7 bases from J, the junction contained 11 bases not matched to a gene. The CDR3 is made up of 16 amino acids. The germline gives CDR1 SNHLY, CDR2 FYNNEI. CDR3 amino acids: CASSEGGDRGYNEQFF. For the CDR3, the DNA is TGTGCCAGCAGCGAGGGTGGGGACAGGGGGTATAATGAGCAGTTCTTC.

This clonotype has a count of ten or more. This sequence joins TRBV12-3 or TRBV12-4 and TRBJ2-1, with D unresolved. V lost 6 bases to trimming and J lost 7 bases, with 10 bases between them. CDR3 length: 12 amino acids. This CDR3 is CASSSGWNEQFF. The CDR3 bases are TGTGCCAGCAGCTCGGGCTGGAATGAGCAGTTCTTC.

The chain links TRBV6-6 to TRBJ2-7, with D unclear. CDR1 and CDR2 (germline): MNHNY, SVGAGI (reference sequence). This CDR3 has 12 amino acids. V was shortened by 6 bases and J by 6 bases, with 12 bases between the two germline ends. The DNA for the CDR3 is TGTGCCAGCAGATCCGATTCACTCGAGCAGTACTTC. Translated: CASRSDSLEQYF.

This clonotype was counted ten times or more. The chain joins TRBV5-1 to TRBJ2-2, with unresolved D. CDR1 and CDR2 from the germline V gene are SGHRS and YFSETQ. This CDR3 contains 16 residues. Trimming stripped 0 bases from V and 0 bases from J, with 9 bases between. The CDR3 is CASSLVARSNTGELFF. The CDR3 DNA is TGCGCCAGCAGCTTGGTGGCACGATCGAACACCGGGGAGCTGTTTTTT.

There are a few counts of this clonotype. The rearrangement joins TRBV30 to TRBJ1-1; D is unclear. The CDR3 loop spans 13 amino acids. V dropped 3 bases and J dropped 7 bases, with 15 bases sitting between them. Germline values: CDR1 GTSNPN, CDR2 SVGIG (reference sequence). CDR3 nucleotide sequence: TGTGCCTGGAGCATTGACCGACAACTTGAAGCTTTCTTT. Encoded protein: CAWSIDRQLEAFF.

This chain joins TRBV6-2 or TRBV6-3 and TRBJ2-1; D gene uncertain. CDR3 length equals 15 residues. The V and J ends lost 5 bases and 4 bases respectively, with 15 bases between them. Germline V CDR1 and CDR2: MNHEY, SVGEGT. DNA for the CDR3: TGTGCCAGCAGTCCCCTCACCTATGCTTACAATGAGCAGTTCTTC. Its protein product is CASSPLTYAYNEQFF.

The chain links TRBV12-1 to TRBJ2-2; the table's D call TRBD1 went unverified against the DNA. TRBV12-1 is termed a pseudogene. CDR3 size: 18 residues. The DNA for the CDR3 is TGTGCCAGCAGTTTTAGCCCTGAGCGGGGGCCCATCACCGGGGAGCTGTTTTTT. Amino acids: CASSFSPERGPITGELFF.

This clonotype has only a few counts. The chain uses TRBV11-1 and TRBJ2-3, with 13 nucleotides matching TRBD2. This CDR3 is 18 amino acids long. Germline V gives CDR1 SGHAT, CDR2 FQDESV (reference sequence). Trimming at V came to 5 bases and at J to 3 bases, leaving 11 bases not matched to a gene. CDR3 nucleotides: TGTGCCAGCAGCCTGATAACTAGCGGGAGGGCGCGGACAGATACGCAGTATTTT. Translated: CASSLITSGRARTDTQYF.

The genes are TRBV5-5 and TRBJ1-5; D is uncertain. Germline V gene data show CDR1 as SGHKS and CDR2 as YYEKEE (reference sequence). V was shortened by 0 bases and J by 0 bases, with 10 bases between the two germline ends. The CDR3 is made up of 16 amino acids. CDR3 residues: CASSLVPSYSNQPQHF. For the CDR3, the DNA is TGTGCCAGCAGCTTGGTTCCGTCCTATAGCAATCAGCCCCAGCATTTT.

The chain couples TRBV5-1 to TRBJ2-2; D is perhaps TRBD2 (5 bases). This CDR3 is built from 14 residues. Germline V gene lookup returns CDR1 SGHRS and CDR2 YFSETQ. V lost 5 bases and J 3 bases, leaving 11 bases between the germline ends. The CDR3 spells CASSAGEHTGELFF. CDR3 DNA: TGCGCCAGCAGTGCCGGGGAGCACACCGGGGAGCTGTTTTTT.

This chain joins TRBV6-1 and TRBJ1-5, with 7 nucleotides matching TRBD1. The CDR3 is 15 residues long. The ends lost 6 bases at V and 5 bases at J; junction bases unmatched: 10. Looked up from germline, CDR1 is MNHNS and CDR2 is SASEGT. CDR3 in DNA: TGTGCCAGCAGCCGGGCCGGGACAGCAGATCAGCCCCAGCATTTT. This encodes CASSRAGTADQPQHF.

The chain couples TRBV4-3 to TRBJ1-1, with D uncertain. This CDR3 contains 14 residues. CDR1 is LGHNA, CDR2 YSLEER, per germline. V was pared by 1 base and J by 8 bases, with 14 bases between. The CDR3 here is CASSQAVRATEAFF. CDR3 coding DNA: TGCGCCAGCAGCCAAGCCGTCAGAGCCACCGAAGCTTTCTTT.

The rearrangement uses TRBV18 and TRBJ1-2; D ambiguous. Per the germline V gene, CDR1 is KGHSH and CDR2 is LQKENI. The CDR3 totals 14 residues. Trimming took off 2 bases at V and 5 bases at J, with 12 bases between the two ends. The CDR3 spells CASSPEGAGYGYTF. CDR3 bases: TGTGCCAGCTCACCAGAGGGAGCGGGATATGGCTACACCTTC.

V is TRBV25-1 and J is TRBJ2-2; D perhaps matches TRBD1 (6 bases). Germline values: CDR1 MGHDK, CDR2 SYGVNS. V gave up 4 bases and J gave up 5 bases, with 14 bases separating them. This CDR3 contains 15 residues. In nucleotides, the CDR3 is TGTGCCAGCAGTGTTGGACAGCGACAAACCGGGGAGCTGTTTTTT. This sequence encodes CASSVGQRQTGELFF.

The V and J genes are TRBV4-1 and TRBJ1-1; 8 nucleotides agree with TRBD1. The CDR3 loop spans 15 amino acids. Per the germline V gene, CDR1 is MGHRA and CDR2 is YSYEKL. V lost 4 bases and J lost 6; bases outside the gene matches: 10. In DNA, the CDR3 is TGCGCCAGCAGCCTATTGGACAGGGTTAGTTCTGAAGCTTTCTTT. This gives the protein CASSLLDRVSSEAFF.

This clonotype was observed many times. This chain links TRBV12-3 or TRBV12-4 with TRBJ1-2; 7 positions match TRBD1. The CDR3 covers 15 residues. The V segment lost 7 bases and the J segment 5 bases; nucleotides outside the gene matches: 13. CDR3 sequence: CASIPAGDSLYGYTF. CDR3 bases: TGTGCCAGCATCCCGGCGGGGGACAGCCTTTATGGCTACACCTTC.